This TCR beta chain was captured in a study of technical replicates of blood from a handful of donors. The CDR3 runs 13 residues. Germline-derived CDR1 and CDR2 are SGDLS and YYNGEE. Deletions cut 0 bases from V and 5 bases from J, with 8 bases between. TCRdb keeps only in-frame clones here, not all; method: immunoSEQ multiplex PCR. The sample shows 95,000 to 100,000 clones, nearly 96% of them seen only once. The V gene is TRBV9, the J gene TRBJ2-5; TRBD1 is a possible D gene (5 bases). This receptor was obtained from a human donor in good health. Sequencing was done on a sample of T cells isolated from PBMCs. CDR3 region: CASSVGRGETQYF. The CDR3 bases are TGTGCCAGCAGCGTAGGAAGGGGCGAGACCCAGTACTTC.